This TCR beta chain was captured in a study of blood T cell repertoires in COVID-19. Study information: COVID-19 samples collected from the United States, Italy and Spain covered acute and convalescent phases. Sample material is recorded as cDNA or gDNA derived from T cells, B-cell-depleted T cells, or PBMCs.

The CDR3 has 14 residues. Germline CDR1 and CDR2: PRHDT and FYEKMQ (reference sequence). With V trimmed by 5 bases and J by 4 bases, 5 bases remained unmatched. The authors' processing: Amplified reference gene primers provided the basis for estimating nucleated cell counts. The protocol was immunoSEQ multiplex PCR, while the TCRdb copy is restricted to in-frame clones and leaves out a portion. V, J and clone size reflect that table, while D and trimming were determined from the DNA. The sample lists about 21,000 clones, around four fifths occurring once. Input material: peripheral blood. The TCR sequence derives from a human donor in a cohort sampled during active COVID-19. The gene calls are TRBV13 and TRBJ1-1, with 9 bases fitting TRBD1. The CDR3 loop reads CASSGQGLVTEAFF. In DNA form, the CDR3 reads TGTGCCAGCAGCGGACAGGGGTTGGTCACTGAAGCTTTCTTT.